This T cell receptor beta chain appears in the sequencing data of a study of breast tumors, draining lymph nodes, adjacent tissues. General study results and limits: Luminal-like breast cancer showed significantly higher tumor–nontumor repertoire similarity than basal-like. Findings are consistent with lymph node origin and intratumoral expansion of most tumor T cells. Tumor T cell lymph node origin was a supported hypothesis, not proven.

Germline V gene data show CDR1 as SGDLS and CDR2 as YYNGEE. The CDR3 totals 14 residues. J lost 4 bases, V lost 5 bases, and 9 bases had no gene match. In its sample, this clonotype was seen many times. Its antigen is not known. Axillary draining lymph nodes of breast cancer patients supplied the node samples. One entry per CDR3 protein, called by TCRdb with MiXCR from the multiplex PCR reads. Among about 130,000 distinct CDR3 sequences listed, around 20% were seen once. The sample consisted of axillary lymph node tissue. The sequence derives from a female donor with breast cancer. Some clones in this sample may be carry-over from other donors' samples. The chain couples TRBV9 to TRBJ2-7; 7 bases are shared with TRBD1. CDR3 DNA sequence: TGTGCCAGCAGTCTTGGGACAGTAAATTACGAGCAGTACTTC. It yields the protein CASSLGTVNYEQYF.